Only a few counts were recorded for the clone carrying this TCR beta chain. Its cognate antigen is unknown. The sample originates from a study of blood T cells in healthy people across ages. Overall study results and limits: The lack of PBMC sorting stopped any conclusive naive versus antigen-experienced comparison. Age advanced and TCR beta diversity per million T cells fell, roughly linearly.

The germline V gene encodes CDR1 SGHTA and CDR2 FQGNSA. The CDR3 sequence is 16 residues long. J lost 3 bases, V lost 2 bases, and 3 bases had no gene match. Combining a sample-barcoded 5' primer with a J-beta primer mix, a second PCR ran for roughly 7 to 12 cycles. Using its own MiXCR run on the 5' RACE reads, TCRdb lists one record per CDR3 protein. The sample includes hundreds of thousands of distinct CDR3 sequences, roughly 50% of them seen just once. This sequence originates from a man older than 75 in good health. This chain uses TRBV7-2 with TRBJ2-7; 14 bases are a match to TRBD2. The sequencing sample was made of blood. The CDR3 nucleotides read TGTGCCAGCAGCTTACTCGGGACTAGCGGGAGCTACGAGCAGTACTTC. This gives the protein CASSLLGTSGSYEQYF. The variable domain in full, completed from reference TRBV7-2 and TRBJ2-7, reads GAGVSQSPSNKVTEKGKDVELRCDPISGHTALYWYRQSLGQGLEFLIYFQGNSAPDKSGLPSDRFSAERTGGSVSTLTIQRTQQEDSAVYLCASSLLGTSGSYEQYFGPGTRLTVT.